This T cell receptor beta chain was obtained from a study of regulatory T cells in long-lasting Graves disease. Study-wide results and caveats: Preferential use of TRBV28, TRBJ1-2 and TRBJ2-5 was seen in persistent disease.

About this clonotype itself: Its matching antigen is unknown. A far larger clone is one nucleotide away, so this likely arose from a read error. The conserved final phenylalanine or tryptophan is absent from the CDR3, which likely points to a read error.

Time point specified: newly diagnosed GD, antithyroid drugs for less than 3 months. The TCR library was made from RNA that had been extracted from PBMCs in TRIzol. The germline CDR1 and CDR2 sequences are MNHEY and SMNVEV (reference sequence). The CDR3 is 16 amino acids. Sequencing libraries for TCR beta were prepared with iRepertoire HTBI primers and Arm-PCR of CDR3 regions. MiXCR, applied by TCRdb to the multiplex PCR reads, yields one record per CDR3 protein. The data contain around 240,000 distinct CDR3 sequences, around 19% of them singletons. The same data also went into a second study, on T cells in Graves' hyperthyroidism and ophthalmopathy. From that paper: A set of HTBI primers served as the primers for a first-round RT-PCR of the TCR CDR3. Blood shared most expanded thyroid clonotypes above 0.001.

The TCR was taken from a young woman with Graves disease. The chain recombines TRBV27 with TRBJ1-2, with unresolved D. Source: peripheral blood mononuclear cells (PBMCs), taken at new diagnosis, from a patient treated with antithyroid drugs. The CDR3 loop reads CASSDPTRRTEDGYTL. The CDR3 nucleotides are TGCGCCAGCAGTGACCCAACCCGGAGGACCGAAGATGGCTACACCCTC.